This entry concerns a single T cell receptor (beta chain). The antigen is unknown. This entry comes from a study of cytomegalovirus exposure and HLA in healthy donors. Study findings and constraints: Later genetic work tied a missense DCLRE1C variant to beta-chain V and J trimming. Cytomegalovirus status was reportedly diagnosed by the classifier with high sensitivity and specificity. Accurate prediction of most subjects' HLA-A and HLA-B alleles from TCR beta sequences was reported.

Among the donors, all were healthy bone marrow donors. Amplification used 60 Vbeta primers and 13 Jbeta primers. Clones were sequenced by immunoSEQ multiplex PCR, and TCRdb holds only the in-frame ones, with some missing. The sample lists 150,000 or so clones; 70% to 80% were seen once. The source is a man aged 40-50 years in good health and CMV-seropositive. The sequencing sample was made of PBMCs.

The CDR3 protein is CASRVIAGGREQYF. The CDR3 DNA follows: TGTGCCAGCAGGGTCATAGCGGGAGGGCGAGAGCAGTACTTC. The chain links TRBV6-1 to TRBJ2-7; the match to TRBD2 covers 11 bases. The CDR3 totals 14 residues. Germline V gene lookup returns CDR1 MNHNS and CDR2 SASEGT. V shed 6 bases and J 7 bases; nucleotides not matched to a gene: 8.